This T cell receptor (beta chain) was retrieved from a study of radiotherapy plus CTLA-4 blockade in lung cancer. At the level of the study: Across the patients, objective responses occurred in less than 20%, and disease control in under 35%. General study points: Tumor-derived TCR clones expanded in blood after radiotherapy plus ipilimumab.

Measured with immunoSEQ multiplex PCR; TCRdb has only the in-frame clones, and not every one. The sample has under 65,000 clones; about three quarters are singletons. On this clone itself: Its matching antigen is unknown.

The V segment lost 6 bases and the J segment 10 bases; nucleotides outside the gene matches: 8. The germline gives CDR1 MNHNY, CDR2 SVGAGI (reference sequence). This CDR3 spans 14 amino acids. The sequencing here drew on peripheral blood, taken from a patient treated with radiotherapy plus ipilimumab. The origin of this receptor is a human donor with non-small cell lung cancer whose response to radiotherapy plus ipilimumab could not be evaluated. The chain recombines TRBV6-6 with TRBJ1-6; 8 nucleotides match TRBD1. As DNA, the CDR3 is TGTGCCAGCAGCACCGGGACAGGCGGATCACCCCTCCACTTT. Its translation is CASSTGTGGSPLHF.